The TCR beta chain under discussion was sequenced for a study of T cell responses to AZD1222 COVID-19 vaccine. Germline-derived CDR1 and CDR2 are SGDLS and YYNGEE. This CDR3 contains 12 residues. V gave up 3 bases and J gave up 6 bases, with 7 bases separating them. In this sample, this clone turned up once. Some clones are missing from TCRdb's copy, which holds only in-frame ones; the method was immunoSEQ multiplex PCR. Here the sample spans 100,000 or so clones, roughly 92% being singletons. J is TRBJ2-4 and V is TRBV9; tentatively, D is TRBD1 or TRBD2 (5 bases each). This clonotype originated in an adult in good health. Here the sequenced sample was peripheral blood, taken on day 0 of AZD1222 vaccination. The CDR3 region is CASSGDPNIQYF. The CDR3 coding sequence is TGTGCCAGCAGCGGGGACCCAAACATTCAGTACTTC.